Listed below are T cell receptor beta chains from one sample, sequenced in a study of cytomegalovirus exposure and HLA in healthy donors. Libraries were prepared by immunoSEQ multiplex PCR; TCRdb keeps only in-frame clonotypes and omits some of them. The sample lists tens of thousands of clones; 70% to 90% were seen once. The sequenced sample was PBMCs. The receptors here all came from a woman aged 25 to 45 in good health and CMV-seronegative. CDR3s leave out the opening cysteine and the closing phenylalanine or tryptophan. The D gene is left open where the match is weak.

V gene	D gene	J gene	CDR3 protein
TRBV27	TRBD1	TRBJ1-5	ASSLRRRQGAGSNQPQH
TRBV10-3	.	TRBJ1-1	AIREGEETEAF
TRBV6-1	.	TRBJ2-7	ASSVSQGGHEQY
TRBV10-2	TRBD1	TRBJ2-2	ASSESRDRSTGELF
TRBV6-4	.	TRBJ2-2	ASGGLNTGELF
TRBV11-3	.	TRBJ1-3	ASSLGGLLRGNTIY
TRBV5-6	.	TRBJ1-1	ASKATVLTNTEAF
TRBV7-2	TRBD1	TRBJ1-2	ASSLGTGYFGYT
TRBV14	TRBD1	TRBJ1-4	ASSQETGYGKLF
TRBV7-8	.	TRBJ1-1	ASSLGRGVAGTEAF